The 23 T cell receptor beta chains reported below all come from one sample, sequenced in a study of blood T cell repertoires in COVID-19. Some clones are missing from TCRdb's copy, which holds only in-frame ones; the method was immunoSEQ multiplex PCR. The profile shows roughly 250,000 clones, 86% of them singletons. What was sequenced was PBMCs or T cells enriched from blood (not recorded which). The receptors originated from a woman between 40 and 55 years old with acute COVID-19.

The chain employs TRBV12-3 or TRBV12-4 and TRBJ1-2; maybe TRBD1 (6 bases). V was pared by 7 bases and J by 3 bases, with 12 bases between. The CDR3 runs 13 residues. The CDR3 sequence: CASTPDSDYGYTF. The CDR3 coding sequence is TGTGCCAGCACCCCGGACAGCGACTATGGCTACACCTTC.

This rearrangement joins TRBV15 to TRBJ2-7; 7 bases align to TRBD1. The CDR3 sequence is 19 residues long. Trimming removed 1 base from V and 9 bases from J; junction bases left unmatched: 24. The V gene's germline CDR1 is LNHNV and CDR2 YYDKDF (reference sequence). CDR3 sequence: CATSRVPTRTGAPYDRQYF. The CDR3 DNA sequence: TGTGCCACCAGCAGAGTTCCCACAAGAACAGGGGCACCCTACGATCGGCAGTACTTC.

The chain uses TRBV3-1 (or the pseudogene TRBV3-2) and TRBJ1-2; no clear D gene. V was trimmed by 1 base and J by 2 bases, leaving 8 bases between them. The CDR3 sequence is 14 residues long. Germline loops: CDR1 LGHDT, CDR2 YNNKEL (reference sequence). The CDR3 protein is CASSQVTPNYGYTF. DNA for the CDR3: TGTGCCAGCAGCCAAGTGACACCCAACTATGGCTACACCTTC.

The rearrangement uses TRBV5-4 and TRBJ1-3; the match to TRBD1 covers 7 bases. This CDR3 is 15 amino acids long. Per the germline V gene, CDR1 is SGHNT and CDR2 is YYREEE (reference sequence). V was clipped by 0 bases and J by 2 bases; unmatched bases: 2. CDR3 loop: CASSLGTGTGNTIYF. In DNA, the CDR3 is TGTGCCAGCAGCTTGGGGACAGGAACTGGAAACACCATATATTTT.

Here the CDR3 reads CASSESRGNAEQYF. DNA of the CDR3: TGTGCCAGCAGTGAATCTCGGGGGAACGCCGAGCAGTACTTC. V usage is TRBV2 and J usage is TRBJ2-7; D might be TRBD2 (6 bases). V was trimmed by 2 bases and J by 6 bases, leaving 14 bases between them. Germline V gene data show CDR1 as SNHLY and CDR2 as FYNNEI. The CDR3 runs to 14 residues.

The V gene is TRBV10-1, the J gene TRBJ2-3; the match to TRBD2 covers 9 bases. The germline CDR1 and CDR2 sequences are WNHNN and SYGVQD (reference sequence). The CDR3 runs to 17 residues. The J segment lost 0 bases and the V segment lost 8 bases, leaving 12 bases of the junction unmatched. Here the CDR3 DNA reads TGCGCCAGCGGCGGGACTAGCCTTTACTCTAGCACAGATACGCAGTATTTT. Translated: CASGGTSLYSSTDTQYF.

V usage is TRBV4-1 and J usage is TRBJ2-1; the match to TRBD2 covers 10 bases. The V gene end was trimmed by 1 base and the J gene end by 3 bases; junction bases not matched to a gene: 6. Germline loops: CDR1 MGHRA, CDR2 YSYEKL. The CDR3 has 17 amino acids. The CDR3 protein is CASSQGGGLADYNEQFF. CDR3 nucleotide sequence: TGCGCCAGCAGCCAAGGAGGAGGACTAGCGGACTACAATGAGCAGTTCTTC.

CDR3 sequence (DNA): TGCGCCAGCAGCCCGAGCTCCGGGACAGCAGCCTACGAGCAGTACTTC. Translating gives CASSPSSGTAAYEQYF. The chain has TRBV4-1 and TRBJ2-7; 7 positions match TRBD1. The V segment lost 4 bases and the J segment 2 bases; nucleotides outside the gene matches: 11. The CDR3 consists of 16 residues. Per the germline V gene, CDR1 is MGHRA and CDR2 is YSYEKL.

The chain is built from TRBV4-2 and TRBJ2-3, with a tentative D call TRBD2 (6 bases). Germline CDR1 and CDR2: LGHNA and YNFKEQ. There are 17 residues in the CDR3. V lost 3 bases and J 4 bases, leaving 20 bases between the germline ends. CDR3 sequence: CASSQESPGVRSDTQYF. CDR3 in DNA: TGTGCCAGCAGCCAGGAGAGTCCGGGAGTTAGGTCAGATACGCAGTATTTT.

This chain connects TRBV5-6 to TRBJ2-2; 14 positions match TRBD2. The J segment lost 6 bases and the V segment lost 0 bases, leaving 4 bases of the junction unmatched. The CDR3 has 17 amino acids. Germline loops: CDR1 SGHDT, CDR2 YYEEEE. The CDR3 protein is CASSLGLAGGPPGELFF. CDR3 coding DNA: TGTGCCAGCAGCTTGGGACTAGCGGGAGGGCCTCCCGGGGAGCTGTTTTTT. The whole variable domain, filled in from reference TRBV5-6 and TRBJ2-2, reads DAGVTQSPTHLIKTRGQQVTLRCSPKSGHDTVSWYQQALGQGPQFIFQYYEEEERQRGNFPDRFSGHQFPNYSSELNVNALLLGDSALYLCASSLGLAGGPPGELFFGEGSRLTVL.

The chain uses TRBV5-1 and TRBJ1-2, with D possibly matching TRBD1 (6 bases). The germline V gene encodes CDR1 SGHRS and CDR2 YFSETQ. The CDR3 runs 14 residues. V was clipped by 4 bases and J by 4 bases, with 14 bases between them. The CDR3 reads CASSQEQGTYGYTF. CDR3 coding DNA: TGCGCCAGCAGCCAAGAACAGGGTACCTATGGCTACACCTTC.

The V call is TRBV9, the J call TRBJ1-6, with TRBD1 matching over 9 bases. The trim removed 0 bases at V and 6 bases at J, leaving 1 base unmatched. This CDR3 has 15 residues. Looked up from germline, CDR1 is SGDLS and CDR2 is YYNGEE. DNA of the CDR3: TGTGCCAGCAGCGTAGCACAGGGGGCTAATTCACCCCTCCACTTT. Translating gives CASSVAQGANSPLHF. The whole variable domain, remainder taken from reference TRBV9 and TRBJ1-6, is DSGVTQTPKHLITATGQRVTLRCSPRSGDLSVYWYQQSLDQGLQFLIQYYNGEERAKGNILERFSAQQFPDLHSELNLSSLELGDSALYFCASSVAQGANSPLHFGNGTRLTVT.

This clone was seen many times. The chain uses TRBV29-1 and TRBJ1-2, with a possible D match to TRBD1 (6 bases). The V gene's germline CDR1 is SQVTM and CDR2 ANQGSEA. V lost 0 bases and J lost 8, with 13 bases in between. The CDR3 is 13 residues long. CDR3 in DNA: TGCAGCGTTGAAGAAGGGCGGGGGCGAGGCTACACCTTC. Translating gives CSVEEGRGRGYTF.

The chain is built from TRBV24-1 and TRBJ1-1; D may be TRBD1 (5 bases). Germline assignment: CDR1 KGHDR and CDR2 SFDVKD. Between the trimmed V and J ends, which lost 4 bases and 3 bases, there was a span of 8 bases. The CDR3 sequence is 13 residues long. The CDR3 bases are TGTGCCACCAGTGAAGGAGGGGACACTGAAGCTTTCTTT. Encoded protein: CATSEGGDTEAFF.

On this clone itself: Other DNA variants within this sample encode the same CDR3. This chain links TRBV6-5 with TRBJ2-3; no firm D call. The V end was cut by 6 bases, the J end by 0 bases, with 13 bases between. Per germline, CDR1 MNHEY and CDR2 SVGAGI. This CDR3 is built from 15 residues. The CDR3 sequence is CASSPGGLSTDTQYF. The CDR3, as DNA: TGTGCCAGCAGCCCCGGCGGTTTAAGCACAGATACGCAGTATTTT.

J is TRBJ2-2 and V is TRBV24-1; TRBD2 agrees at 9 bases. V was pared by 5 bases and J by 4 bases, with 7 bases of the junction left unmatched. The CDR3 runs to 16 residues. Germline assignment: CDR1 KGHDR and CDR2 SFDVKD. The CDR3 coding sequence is TGTGCCACCAGTGGATTGGGTAGCGGGAGCACCGGGGAGCTGTTTTTT. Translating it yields CATSGLGSGSTGELFF.

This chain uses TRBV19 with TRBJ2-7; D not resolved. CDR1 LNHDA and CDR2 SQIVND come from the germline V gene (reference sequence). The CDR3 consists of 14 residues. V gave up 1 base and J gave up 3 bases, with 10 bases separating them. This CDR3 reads CASSIGPISYEQYF. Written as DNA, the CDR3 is TGTGCCAGTAGTATAGGGCCGATAAGCTACGAGCAGTACTTC.

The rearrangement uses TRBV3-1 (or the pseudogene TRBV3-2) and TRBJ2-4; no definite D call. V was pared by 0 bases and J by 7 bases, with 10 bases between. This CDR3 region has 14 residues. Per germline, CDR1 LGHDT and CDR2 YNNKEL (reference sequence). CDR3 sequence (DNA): TGTGCCAGCAGCCAAGATACCGTCCAGAACATTCAGTACTTC. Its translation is CASSQDTVQNIQYF.

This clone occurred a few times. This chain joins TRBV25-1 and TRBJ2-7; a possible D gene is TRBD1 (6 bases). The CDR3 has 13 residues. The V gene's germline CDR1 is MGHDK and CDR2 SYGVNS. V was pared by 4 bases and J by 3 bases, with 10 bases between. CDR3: CASSGTVIYEQYF. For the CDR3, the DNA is TGTGCCAGCAGTGGGACAGTGATCTACGAGCAGTACTTC.

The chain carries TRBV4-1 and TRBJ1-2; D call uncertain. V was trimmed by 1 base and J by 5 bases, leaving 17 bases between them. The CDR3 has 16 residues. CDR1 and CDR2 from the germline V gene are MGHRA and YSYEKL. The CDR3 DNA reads TGCGCCAGCAGCCAAGTCAGACCAGCGGGAGGATATGGCTACACCTTC. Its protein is CASSQVRPAGGYGYTF.

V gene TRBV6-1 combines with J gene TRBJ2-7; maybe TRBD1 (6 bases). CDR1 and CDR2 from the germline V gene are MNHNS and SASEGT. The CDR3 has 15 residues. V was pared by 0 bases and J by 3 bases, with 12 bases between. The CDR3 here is CASSEAEGHNYEQYF. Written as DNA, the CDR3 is TGTGCCAGCAGTGAAGCAGAGGGACATAACTACGAGCAGTACTTC.

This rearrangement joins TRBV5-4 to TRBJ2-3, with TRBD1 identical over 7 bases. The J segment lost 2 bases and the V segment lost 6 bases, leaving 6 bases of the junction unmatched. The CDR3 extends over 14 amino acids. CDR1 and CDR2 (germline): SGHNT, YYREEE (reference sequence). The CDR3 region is CASIPDRNTDTQYF. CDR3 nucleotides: TGTGCCAGCATCCCGGACAGGAACACAGATACGCAGTATTTT. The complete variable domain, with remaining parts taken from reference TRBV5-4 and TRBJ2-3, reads ETGVTQSPTHLIKTRGQQVTLRCSSQSGHNTVSWYQQALGQGPQFIFQYYREEENGRGNFPPRFSGLQFPNYSSELNVNALELDDSALYLCASIPDRNTDTQYFGPGTRLTVL.

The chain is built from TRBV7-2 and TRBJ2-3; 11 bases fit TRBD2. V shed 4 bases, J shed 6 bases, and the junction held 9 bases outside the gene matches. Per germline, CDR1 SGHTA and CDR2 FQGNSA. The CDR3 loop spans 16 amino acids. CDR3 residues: CASSSTSGSGKDTQYF. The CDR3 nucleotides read TGTGCCAGCAGCTCAACTAGCGGGAGCGGTAAGGATACGCAGTATTTT. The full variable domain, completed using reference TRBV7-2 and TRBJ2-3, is GAGVSQSPSNKVTEKGKDVELRCDPISGHTALYWYRQSLGQGLEFLIYFQGNSAPDKSGLPSDRFSAERTGGSVSTLTIQRTQQEDSAVYLCASSSTSGSGKDTQYFGPGTRLTVL.